One and the same sample provided the 21 T cell receptor beta chains below, sequenced in a study of blood T cells in healthy people across ages. It was with a sample-barcoded 5' primer and a J-beta primer mix that a second PCR of roughly 7 to 12 cycles was run. TCRdb reanalysed the 5' RACE reads using MiXCR and keeps one entry per CDR3 protein. The table shows around 1,500,000 distinct CDR3 sequences, with 40% to 50% occurring only once. Sequenced material: blood. Receptor source: a young woman in good health.

As for this clonotype: A much larger clone lies one base from this, so it may be a read error. The chain recombines TRBV29-1 with TRBJ2-5; D not resolved. Germline assignment: CDR1 SQVTM and CDR2 ANQGSEA. This CDR3 comprises 14 residues. V was shortened by 7 bases and J by 2 bases, with 17 bases between the two germline ends. The CDR3 DNA reads as TGCAGCGGTCGCGGCAGTTCACGACAAGAGACCCAGTACTTC. Encoded protein: CSGRGSSRQETQYF.

The rearrangement uses TRBV10-3 and TRBJ2-2; 8 nucleotides agree with TRBD1. The CDR3 runs 14 residues. V shed 6 bases and J 7 bases; nucleotides not matched to a gene: 7. Germline values: CDR1 ENHRY, CDR2 SYGVKD. CDR3 coding DNA: TGTGCCATCAGGGAGGACAGGGCCTTCGGGGAGCTGTTTTTT. Encoded protein: CAIREDRAFGELFF.

This clonotype was found many times. V usage is TRBV3-1 and J usage is TRBJ2-2; TRBD2 matches at 9 bases. This CDR3 region has 14 residues. CDR1 and CDR2 from the germline V gene are LGHDT and YNNKEL (reference sequence). The V segment lost 8 bases and the J segment 3 bases; nucleotides outside the gene matches: 4. DNA of the CDR3: TGTGCCAGCGCGGCTAGCGGGGACACCGGGGAGCTGTTTTTT. Translating gives CASAASGDTGELFF.

The CDR3 is CSAWDRGSNEQFF. CDR3 DNA sequence: TGCAGTGCTTGGGACAGGGGTAGTAATGAGCAGTTCTTC. The chain uses TRBV20-1 and TRBJ2-1; 10 bases match TRBD1. This CDR3 is 13 amino acids long. Germline assignment: CDR1 DFQATT and CDR2 SNEGSKA (reference sequence). V lost 5 bases to trimming and J lost 7 bases; unmatched junction nucleotides: 5.

This clonotype turned up a few times. The V and J genes are TRBV12-3 or TRBV12-4 and TRBJ1-2, with D perhaps matching TRBD1 (6 bases). CDR3 length: 15 residues. Trimming left V 0 bases short and J 0 bases short, with 8 bases between. The CDR3 DNA follows: TGTGCCAGCAGTTTAGCGGGGGCCACTAACTATGGCTACACCTTC. Amino acid sequence: CASSLAGATNYGYTF.

The rearrangement uses TRBV12-3 or TRBV12-4 and TRBJ2-6; 8 bases map to TRBD1. Trimming took 6 bases from V and 1 from J; bases not matched to a gene: 8. There are 17 residues in the CDR3. The CDR3: CASSRRDRMSGANVLTF. DNA of the CDR3: TGTGCCAGCAGCCGACGGGACAGGATGTCTGGGGCCAACGTCCTGACTTTC.

This sequence joins TRBV5-1 and TRBJ2-3, with D perhaps matching TRBD1 (6 bases). CDR1 is SGHRS, CDR2 YFSETQ, per germline. The CDR3 totals 14 residues. V was pared by 4 bases and J by 5 bases, with 14 bases between. The CDR3 protein is CASSPGQSQDTQYF. The CDR3 nucleotides read TGCGCCAGCAGCCCCGGACAGTCCCAAGATACGCAGTATTTT.

This clonotype was picked up a small number of times. The chain combines TRBV4-2 with TRBJ2-1; 10 nucleotides line up with TRBD2. Germline V gene lookup returns CDR1 LGHNA and CDR2 YNFKEQ. With 5 bases clipped from V and 2 bases from J, the junction kept 9 bases outside the gene matches. CDR3 length equals 17 residues. CDR3 DNA: TGTGCCAGCAGCGGCCTAGCGGGGGAATCAACCTACAATGAGCAGTTCTTC. Residues: CASSGLAGESTYNEQFF.

The rearrangement joins TRBV10-3 to TRBJ2-5; 8 positions match TRBD1. The V segment lost 4 bases and the J segment 0 bases; nucleotides outside the gene matches: 1. The CDR3 has 14 amino acids. CDR1 ENHRY and CDR2 SYGVKD come from the germline V gene. This CDR3 is CAISGQGHQETQYF. The CDR3 DNA reads TGTGCCATCAGTGGACAGGGGCACCAAGAGACCCAGTACTTC.

The V gene is TRBV2, the J gene TRBJ1-2; 7 nucleotides line up with TRBD1. Germline V gene sequence: CDR1 SNHLY, CDR2 FYNNEI. This CDR3 has 12 residues. V shed 8 bases and J 4 bases; nucleotides not matched to a gene: 4. The DNA of the CDR3 is TGTGCCAGCTGCAGGGGGTTCTATGGCTACACCTTC. This translates into CASCRGFYGYTF.

The chain has TRBV6-5 and TRBJ2-5; D is tentatively TRBD1 or TRBD2 (9 bases each). The germline V gene has CDR1 MNHEY and CDR2 SVGAGI. The CDR3 consists of 15 residues. V shed 2 bases and J shed 11 bases, with 21 bases lying between them. The CDR3 nucleotides are TGTGCCAGCAGTTACGGGACAGGGACTAGCAATGAGCAGTACTTC. This encodes CASSYGTGTSNEQYF.

The chain combines TRBV29-1 with TRBJ2-6, with 7 bases aligning to TRBD1. The ends lost 7 bases at V and 4 bases at J; junction bases unmatched: 10. In germline, CDR1 is SQVTM, CDR2 ANQGSEA. This CDR3 spans 15 amino acids. As DNA, the CDR3 is TGCAGCGCTGCCAGACAGGGCTCCGGGGCCAACGTCCTGACTTTC. Amino acids: CSAARQGSGANVLTF.

The genes are TRBV6-5 and TRBJ2-7; a possible D gene is TRBD2 (6 bases). The DNA end is more similar to TRBJ2-5, so the J call may be wrong. The CDR3 contains 13 residues. CDR1 is MNHEY and CDR2 is SVGAGI in the germline V gene. The CDR3 is CASSSGVGGTQYF. CDR3 coding DNA: TGTGCCAGCAGTTCGGGAGTCGGTGGGACCCAGTACTTC.

The chain employs TRBV5-1 and TRBJ2-3, with D hard to call. Germline V gene data show CDR1 as SGHRS and CDR2 as YFSETQ. Trimming stripped 3 bases from V and 0 bases from J, with 8 bases between. This CDR3 is 14 amino acids long. The CDR3 DNA reads TGCGCCAGCAGCTCCGCAGTTAGCACAGATACGCAGTATTTT. Translating it yields CASSSAVSTDTQYF.

The chain recombines TRBV20-1 with TRBJ2-7, with 7 bases identical to TRBD1. This CDR3 region has 15 residues. V lost 5 bases and J lost 4; bases outside the gene matches: 14. Germline V CDR1 and CDR2: DFQATT, SNEGSKA (reference sequence). As DNA, the CDR3 is TGCAGTGCTGAACCTTTTCAGGGGGATGGGTACGAGCAGTACTTC. Translating gives CSAEPFQGDGYEQYF.

This clonotype was counted only a few times. This sequence joins TRBV28 and TRBJ2-7; TRBD2 matches at 9 bases. Germline lookup yields CDR1 MDHEN and CDR2 SYDVKM. V trimming: 1 base; J trimming: 7 bases; junction bases outside the gene matches: 11. This CDR3 is 16 amino acids long. CDR3: CASSLLASGAQGEQYF. Here the CDR3 DNA reads TGTGCCAGCAGTTTATTGGCTAGCGGGGCCCAGGGTGAGCAGTACTTC.

V gene TRBV18 combines with J gene TRBJ1-6; D may be TRBD1 (5 bases). V was trimmed by 4 bases and J by 7 bases, leaving 11 bases between them. The CDR3 runs to 14 residues. The germline V gene encodes CDR1 KGHSH and CDR2 LQKENI. The CDR3 bases are TGTGCCAGCTCACTTGACGGGACCAATTCACCCCTCCACTTT. Amino acids: CASSLDGTNSPLHF.

This chain joins TRBV29-1 and TRBJ2-1, with D possibly being TRBD2 (5 bases). The J call may be faulty, since TRBJ2-7 better matches the DNA end. Germline V lookup: CDR1 SQVTM, CDR2 ANQGSEA. CDR3 length: 15 amino acids. CDR3 bases: TGCAGCGTTGGAGAGGGTGGGGATTTCTACAATGAGCAGTACTTC. It is translated as CSVGEGGDFYNEQYF.

This clonotype was seen only a few times. The CDR3 loop is CASGGGPTSEQYF. CDR3 coding DNA: TGTGCCTCAGGGGGAGGGCCGACTAGCGAGCAGTACTTC. The chain uses TRBV7-2 and TRBJ2-7; D might be TRBD1 or TRBD2, each matching 7 bases. Germline CDR1 SGHTA, CDR2 FQGNSA. Trimming took off 11 bases at V and 6 bases at J, with 20 bases between the two ends. The CDR3 contains 13 residues.

The chain is built from TRBV20-1 and TRBJ2-1, with D perhaps matching TRBD2 (5 bases). The J call may be faulty, since TRBJ2-7 better matches the DNA end. Looked up from germline, CDR1 is DFQATT and CDR2 is SNEGSKA (reference sequence). The CDR3 runs to 14 residues. The CDR3 DNA reads as TGCAGTGCTCGAAGGAGCGGCTCCTACAATGAGCAGTACTTC. It codes for CSARRSGSYNEQYF.

This clonotype was detected only a few times. The rearrangement links TRBV27 to TRBJ2-5; 8 bases are a match to TRBD2. The V and J ends lost 0 bases and 7 bases, in that order; junction bases with no gene match: 10. The germline V gene encodes CDR1 MNHEY and CDR2 SMNVEV (reference sequence). This CDR3 has 16 residues. The CDR3 nucleotides read TGTGCCAGCAGTTTATCGGGAGGGACTAGGGGGATGACCCAGTACTTC. Translated: CASSLSGGTRGMTQYF.